The sequence of this T cell receptor beta chain was determined in a study of OX40 agonist ivuxolimab in advanced cancers. This clone rates as medium-sized (0.01 to 0.1%). Profiled with immunoSEQ multiplex PCR; TCRdb holds only in-frame clones, not every one. Among 20,000 or so clones listed, less than 90% were seen once. Trimming removed 4 bases from V and 4 bases from J; junction bases left unmatched: 6. Germline lookup yields CDR1 SGDLS and CDR2 YYNGEE. CDR3 length: 15 amino acids. The source material was CD4+ or CD8+ T cells sorted from blood, sampled in a trial of the OX40 agonist ivuxolimab. This receptor was identified in an adult with an advanced solid tumor such as melanoma, head and neck, liver or kidney cancer. The gene calls are TRBV9 and TRBJ2-1, with TRBD1 identical over 9 bases. The CDR3 loop is CASSNTGTGYNEQFF. CDR3 nucleotide sequence: TGTGCCAGCAGCAACACCGGGACAGGGTACAATGAGCAGTTCTTC.